This section outlines one T cell receptor (beta chain) sequence together with its context. Antigen: not known. Trimming took 4 bases from V and 4 from J; bases not matched to a gene: 12. This CDR3 has 18 residues. CDR1 LGHNA and CDR2 YSLEER come from the germline V gene. The sample originates from a study of cytomegalovirus exposure and HLA in healthy donors. Study-wide points: V- and J-gene trimming of TCR beta was linked (in a later analysis) to a missense DCLRE1C variant. TCR beta sequences numbering some 17,000 were associated with HLA alleles at 0.05 false discovery rate in a later analysis. Most observed TCR sequences were rare, whereas some public TCRs were detected in many donors.

With 60 Vbeta and 13 Jbeta primers, the PCR was carried out. Using immunoSEQ multiplex PCR, the repertoire was profiled, and TCRdb retains in-frame clones only, with some absent. The table lists roughly 160,000 clones, roughly 80% of them singletons, with approximately 2.2% in the top ten. The source material was PBMCs. J is TRBJ2-6 and V is TRBV4-3, with 8 nucleotides matching TRBD1. The TCR was taken from a male donor in good health and CMV-seronegative. CDR3 amino acids: CASSRAQGDIVGANVLTF. CDR3 sequence (DNA): TGCGCCAGCAGCCGAGCACAGGGGGACATAGTAGGGGCCAACGTCCTGACTTTC.